This TCR beta chain was profiled in a study of blood T cell repertoires in COVID-19. This CDR3 region has 13 residues. With 4 bases removed from V and 1 base from J, the gap between germline ends came to 7 bases. From germline, CDR1 is SNHLY and CDR2 FYNNEI. Profiled with immunoSEQ multiplex PCR; TCRdb holds only in-frame clones, not every one. The table has more than 65,000 clones, 82% seen once. J is TRBJ1-1 and V is TRBV2, with no clear D. This TCR was sampled from a woman over 75 with acute or convalescent COVID-19. The sequencing sample was made of peripheral blood. CDR3 coding DNA: TGTGCCAGCAGTGTTAATTCGAACACTGAAGCTTTCTTT. This translates into CASSVNSNTEAFF.